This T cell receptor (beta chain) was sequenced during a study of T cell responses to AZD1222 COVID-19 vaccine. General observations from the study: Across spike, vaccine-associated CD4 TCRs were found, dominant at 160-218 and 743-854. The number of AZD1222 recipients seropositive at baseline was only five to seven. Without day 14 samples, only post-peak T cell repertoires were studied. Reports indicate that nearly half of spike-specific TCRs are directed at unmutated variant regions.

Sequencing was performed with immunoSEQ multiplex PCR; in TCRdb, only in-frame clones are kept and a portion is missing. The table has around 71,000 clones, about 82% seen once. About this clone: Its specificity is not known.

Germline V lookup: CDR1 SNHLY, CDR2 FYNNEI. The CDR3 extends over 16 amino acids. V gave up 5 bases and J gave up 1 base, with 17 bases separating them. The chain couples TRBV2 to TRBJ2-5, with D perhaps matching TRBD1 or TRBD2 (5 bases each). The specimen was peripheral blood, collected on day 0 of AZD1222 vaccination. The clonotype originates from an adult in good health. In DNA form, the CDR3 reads TGTGCCAGCAGTACAGGAGCGGAAACATTCCAAGAGACCCAGTACTTC. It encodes CASSTGAETFQETQYF.